This T cell receptor beta chain is from a study of human T cells and chemical hapten exposure. About the study: Upper-back patch tests with 0.01% DPC were read at 6 days.

Noted time point: patch test 1, 2 weeks after DPC sensitization. Treatment reported: therapeutic diphenylcyclopropenone sensitization with weekly scalp DPC. This clonotype was counted only a few times. The antigen remains unidentified. Study findings and constraints: Expanded TCRs showed more large CDR3 clusters than pre-sensitization or healthy control sets.

The CDR3 is made up of 15 amino acids. Germline lookup yields CDR1 LGHNA and CDR2 YNFKEQ. V was pared by 0 bases and J by 7 bases, with 13 bases between. During construction of the library, unique molecular identifiers were attached to individual cDNA molecules for quantitative, reproducible TCR counting. Using its own MiXCR run on the RACE reads, TCRdb lists one record per CDR3 protein. The sample lists roughly 180,000 distinct CDR3 sequences; 20% to 25% were seen once. The receptor was isolated from a woman aged 50 to 60 with alopecia areata. Some clones in this sample may be carry-over from other donors' samples. Sequenced material: whole blood, taken in connection with sensitization to the hapten diphenylcyclopropenone (DPC). The chain employs TRBV4-2 and TRBJ1-5; no firm D call. CDR3 DNA sequence: TGTGCCAGCAGCCAAGATCCAGGTGGAGGACAGCCCCAGCATTTT. Translating gives CASSQDPGGGQPQHF.